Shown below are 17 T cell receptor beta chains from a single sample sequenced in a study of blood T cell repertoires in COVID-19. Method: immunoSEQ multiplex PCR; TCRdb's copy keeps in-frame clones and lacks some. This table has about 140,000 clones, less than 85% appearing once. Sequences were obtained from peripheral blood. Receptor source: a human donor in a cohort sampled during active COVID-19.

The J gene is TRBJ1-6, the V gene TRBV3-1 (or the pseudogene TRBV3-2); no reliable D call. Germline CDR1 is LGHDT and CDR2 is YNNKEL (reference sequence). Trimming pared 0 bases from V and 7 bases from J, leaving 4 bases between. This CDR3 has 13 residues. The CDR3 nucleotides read TGTGCCAGCAGCCAAGATCCGAATTCACCCCTCCACTTT. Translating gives CASSQDPNSPLHF.

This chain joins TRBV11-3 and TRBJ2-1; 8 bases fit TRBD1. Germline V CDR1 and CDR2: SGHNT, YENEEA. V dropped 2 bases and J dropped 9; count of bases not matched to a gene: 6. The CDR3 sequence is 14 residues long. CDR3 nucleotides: TGTGCCAGCAGCTTAAACCAGGGGGCCCCTGAGCAGTTCTTC. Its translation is CASSLNQGAPEQFF.

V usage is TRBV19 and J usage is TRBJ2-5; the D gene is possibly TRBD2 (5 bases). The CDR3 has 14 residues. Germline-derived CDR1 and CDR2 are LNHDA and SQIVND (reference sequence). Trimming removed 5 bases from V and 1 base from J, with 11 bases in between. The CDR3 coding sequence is TGTGCCAGTAGTTCCCGGACTCGCCAAGAGACCCAGTACTTC. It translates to CASSSRTRQETQYF.

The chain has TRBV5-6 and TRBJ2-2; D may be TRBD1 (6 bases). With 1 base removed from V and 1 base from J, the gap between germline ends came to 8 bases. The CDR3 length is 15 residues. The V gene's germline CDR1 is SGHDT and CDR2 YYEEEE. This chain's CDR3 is CASSLTGKNTGELFF. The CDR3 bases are TGTGCCAGCAGCTTGACAGGGAAGAACACCGGGGAGCTGTTTTTT.

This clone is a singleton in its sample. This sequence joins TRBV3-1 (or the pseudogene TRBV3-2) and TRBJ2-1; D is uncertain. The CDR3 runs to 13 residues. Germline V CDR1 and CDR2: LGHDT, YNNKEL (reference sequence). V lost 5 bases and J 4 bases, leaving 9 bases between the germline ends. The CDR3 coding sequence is TGTGCCAGCAGCGCGCGACTGTACAATGAGCAGTTCTTC. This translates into CASSARLYNEQFF.

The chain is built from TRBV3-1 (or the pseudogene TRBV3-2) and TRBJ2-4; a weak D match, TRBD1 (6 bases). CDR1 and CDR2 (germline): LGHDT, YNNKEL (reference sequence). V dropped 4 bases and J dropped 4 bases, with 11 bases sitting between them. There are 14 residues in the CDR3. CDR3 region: CASSPPGVKNIQYF. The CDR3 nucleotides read TGTGCCAGCAGCCCCCCAGGGGTTAAAAACATTCAGTACTTC.

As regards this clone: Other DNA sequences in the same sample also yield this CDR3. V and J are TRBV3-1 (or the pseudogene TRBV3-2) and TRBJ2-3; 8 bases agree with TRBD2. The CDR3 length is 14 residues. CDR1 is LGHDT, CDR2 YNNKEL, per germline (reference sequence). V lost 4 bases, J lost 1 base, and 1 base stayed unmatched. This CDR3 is CASSLSGGTDTQYF. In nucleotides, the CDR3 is TGTGCCAGCAGCCTTAGCGGGGGCACAGATACGCAGTATTTT.

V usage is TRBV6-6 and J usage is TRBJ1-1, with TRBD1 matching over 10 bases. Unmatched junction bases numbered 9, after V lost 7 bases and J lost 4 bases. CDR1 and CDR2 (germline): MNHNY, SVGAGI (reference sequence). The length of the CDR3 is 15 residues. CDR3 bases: TGTGCCAGCAAGTCGGGACAGGGGCGGGCCACTGAAGCTTTCTTT. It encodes CASKSGQGRATEAFF.

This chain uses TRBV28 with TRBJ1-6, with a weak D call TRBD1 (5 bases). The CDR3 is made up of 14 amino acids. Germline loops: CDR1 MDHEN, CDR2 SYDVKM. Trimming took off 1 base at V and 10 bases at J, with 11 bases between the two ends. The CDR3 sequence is CASSLLAGNSPLHF. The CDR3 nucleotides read TGTGCCAGCAGTTTATTAGCAGGGAACTCACCCCTCCACTTT.

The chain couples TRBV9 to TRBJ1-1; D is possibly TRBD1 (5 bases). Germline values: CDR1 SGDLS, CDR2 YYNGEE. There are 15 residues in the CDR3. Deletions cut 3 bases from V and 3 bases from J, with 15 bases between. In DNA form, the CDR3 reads TGTGCCAGCAGCGGGGGGGTAGGTCTGGACACTGAAGCTTTCTTT. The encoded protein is CASSGGVGLDTEAFF.

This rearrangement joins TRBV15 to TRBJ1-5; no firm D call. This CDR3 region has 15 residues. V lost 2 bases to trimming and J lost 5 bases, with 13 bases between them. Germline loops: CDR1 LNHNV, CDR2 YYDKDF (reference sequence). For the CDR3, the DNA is TGTGCCACCAGCAGACAGGAAGACATATATCAGCCCCAGCATTTT. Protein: CATSRQEDIYQPQHF.

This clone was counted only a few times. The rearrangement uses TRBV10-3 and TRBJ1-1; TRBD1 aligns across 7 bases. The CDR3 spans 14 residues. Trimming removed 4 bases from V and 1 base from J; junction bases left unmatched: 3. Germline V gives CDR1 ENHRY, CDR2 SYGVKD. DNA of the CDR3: TGTGCCATCAGTGTTGGACAGGCGAACACTGAAGCTTTCTTT. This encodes CAISVGQANTEAFF.

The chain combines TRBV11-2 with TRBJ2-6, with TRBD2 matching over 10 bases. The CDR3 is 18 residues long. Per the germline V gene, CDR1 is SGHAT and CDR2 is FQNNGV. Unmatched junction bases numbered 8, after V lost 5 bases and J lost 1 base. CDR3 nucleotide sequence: TGTGCCAGCAGCCAACAGCGGGGGGGCGTGTCTGGGGCCAACGTCCTGACTTTC. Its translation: CASSQQRGGVSGANVLTF.

In DNA, the CDR3 is TGTGCCAGCAGCACCAGCGGGGGGGTATCTGGTGAGCAGTTCTTC. Its translation: CASSTSGGVSGEQFF. The V gene is TRBV7-3, the J gene TRBJ2-1; TRBD2 matches at 10 bases. CDR1 and CDR2 (germline): SGHTA, FQGTGA. This CDR3 is 15 amino acids long. J lost 9 bases, V lost 5 bases, and 10 bases had no gene match.

CDR3 in DNA: TGTGCCAGCAGTGAACAGGGTGAAAAACTGTTTTTT. Its translation: CASSEQGEKLFF. The V and J genes are TRBV2 and TRBJ1-4, with a possible D match to TRBD1 (5 bases). The CDR3 has 12 amino acids. Germline V gene sequence: CDR1 SNHLY, CDR2 FYNNEI. Trimming removed 2 bases from V and 7 bases from J, with 5 bases in between.

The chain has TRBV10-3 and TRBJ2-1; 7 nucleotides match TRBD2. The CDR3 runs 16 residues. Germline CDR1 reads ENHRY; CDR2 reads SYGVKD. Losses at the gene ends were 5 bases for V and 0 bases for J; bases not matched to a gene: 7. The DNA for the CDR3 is TGTGCCATCAGTTTCTCGGGGGGAAGCTCCTACAATGAGCAGTTCTTC. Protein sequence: CAISFSGGSSYNEQFF.

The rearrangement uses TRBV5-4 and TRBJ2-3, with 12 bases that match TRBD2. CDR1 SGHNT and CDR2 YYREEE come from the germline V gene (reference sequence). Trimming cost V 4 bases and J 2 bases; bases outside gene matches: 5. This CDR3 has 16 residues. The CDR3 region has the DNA TGTGCCAGCAGCGTTGGACTAGCGGGAACCACAGATACGCAGTATTTT. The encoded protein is CASSVGLAGTTDTQYF. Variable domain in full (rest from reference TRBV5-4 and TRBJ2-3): ETGVTQSPTHLIKTRGQQVTLRCSSQSGHNTVSWYQQALGQGPQFIFQYYREEENGRGNFPPRFSGLQFPNYSSELNVNALELDDSALYLCASSVGLAGTTDTQYFGPGTRLTVL.